This T cell receptor beta chain appears in the sequencing data of a study of cytomegalovirus exposure and HLA in healthy donors. Across the study: Previous work identified 117 million unique TCR beta sequences from around 200 million T cells.

Germline assignment: CDR1 SGHRS and CDR2 YFSETQ. The V gene lost 0 bases and the J gene lost 7 bases, with 11 bases spanning the gap. The CDR3 sequence is 15 residues long. Study outcomes and limitations: The likely origin of a cluster of highly shared sequence variants was a sequencing artifact.

The PCR made use of 60 Vbeta and 13 Jbeta primers. Data came from immunoSEQ multiplex PCR; TCRdb stores just in-frame clones and leaves some out. The repertoire holds some 200,000 clones, about 80% seen once, with 0.55% to 0.7% in the top ten. Note on this clone: Antigen: not known.

The clonotype originates from a woman in her 40s in good health and CMV-seronegative. This chain joins TRBV5-1 and TRBJ1-6; tentative D call: TRBD1 (6 bases). The sample consisted of PBMCs. The CDR3 sequence: CASSLGAGVNSPLHF. CDR3 DNA: TGCGCCAGCAGCTTGGGGGCAGGGGTCAATTCACCCCTCCACTTT.